These T cell receptor beta chains were read from a single sample in a study of CD8 T cells in ankylosing spondylitis. TCRdb re-called the 5' RACE reads with MiXCR, one entry per CDR3 protein. This sample has about 390,000 distinct CDR3 sequences; around 24% occur once, and the top ten carry roughly 16%. The sample consisted of blood, either unsorted or a sorted T cell fraction (not recorded which). These receptors were collected from a male donor with ankylosing spondylitis. The CDR3 runs from the conserved cysteine through the conserved F or W. Each record gives: J gene, clone size, V gene, D gene, CDR3 DNA, CDR3 protein. A D gene is named only where the DNA matches it firmly. Rows may omit the clone size; those that give it use once, few, many or a size class.

J: TRBJ2-3
size: few
V: TRBV6-1
D: TRBD2
DNA: TGTGCCAGCAGGCGGGGGGGACAGAGCACAGATACGCAGTATTTT
CDR3: CASRRGGQSTDTQYF

J: TRBJ2-7
size: few
V: TRBV12-3/TRBV12-4
D: TRBD1
DNA: TGTGCCAGCAGTTTAATGGACAGGGGAATATACGAGCAGTACTTC
CDR3: CASSLMDRGIYEQYF

J: TRBJ1-1
size: few
V: TRBV5-1
D: NA
DNA: TGCGCCAGCAGCTCCCTAACAGGGCGGAGCACTGAAGCTTTCTTT
CDR3: CASSSLTGRSTEAFF

J: TRBJ1-1
size: NA
V: TRBV5-1
D: NA
DNA: TGCGCCAGCACTAGACAGGCAATGAACACTGAAGCTTTCTTT
CDR3: CASTRQAMNTEAFF

J: TRBJ2-3
size: NA
V: TRBV6-1
D: NA
DNA: TGTGCCAGCAGTGACCGATGGTCCACAGATACGCAGTATTTT
CDR3: CASSDRWSTDTQYF

J: TRBJ2-3
size: NA
V: TRBV7-3
D: NA
DNA: TGTGCCAGCAGCCCCATCCGGGGAGAGGTAGATACGCAGTATTTT
CDR3: CASSPIRGEVDTQYF

J: TRBJ1-2
size: NA
V: TRBV5-1
D: NA
DNA: TGCGCCAGCAGCTTGGCGGGTCAGGGATTTGACTATGGCTACACCTTC
CDR3: CASSLAGQGFDYGYTF

J: TRBJ2-3
size: many
V: TRBV29-1
D: NA
DNA: TGCAGCGCTGGCTTTAAGGGGTCAGATACGCAGTATTTT
CDR3: CSAGFKGSDTQYF

J: TRBJ2-6
size: NA
V: TRBV10-3
D: TRBD1
DNA: TGTGCCATCACGGACAGGGACTCTGGGGCCAACGTCCTGACTTTC
CDR3: CAITDRDSGANVLTF

J: TRBJ1-1
size: many
V: TRBV7-2
D: NA
DNA: TGTGCCAGCAGCTCCACTATGAACACTGAAGCTTTCTTT
CDR3: CASSSTMNTEAFF

J: TRBJ2-5
size: few
V: TRBV4-1
D: TRBD2
DNA: TGCGCCAGCAGACGATCAATAGCGGGAGAATGGGAGACCCAGTACTTC
CDR3: CASRRSIAGEWETQYF

J: TRBJ2-7
size: few
V: TRBV20-1
D: NA
DNA: TGCAGTGCTAGACCTGACGGGTTCTCCTACGAGCAGTACTTC
CDR3: CSARPDGFSYEQYF

J: TRBJ2-7
size: NA
V: TRBV20-1
D: TRBD2
DNA: TGCAGTGCTAGTAGCGGGAGGGTTTACGAGCAGTACTTC
CDR3: CSASSGRVYEQYF

J: TRBJ2-7
size: few
V: TRBV20-1
D: TRBD2
DNA: TGCAGTGCTAGAGATTCACAGCGGGAGCTTCCAGGCGAGCAGTACTTC
CDR3: CSARDSQRELPGEQYF

J: TRBJ2-1
size: NA
V: TRBV27
D: TRBD1
DNA: TGTGCCAGCAGTCCATCGAGGACAGGGGGTTTCGATGAGCAGTTCTTC
CDR3: CASSPSRTGGFDEQFF

J: TRBJ2-1
size: NA
V: TRBV3-1
D: NA
DNA: TGTGCCAGCAGCCCTAGGGATACCGGGTCCTACAATGAGCAGTTCTTC
CDR3: CASSPRDTGSYNEQFF

J: TRBJ2-2
size: NA
V: TRBV5-5
D: TRBD2
DNA: TGTGCCAGCAGCTCTAGCGGACCGAACACCGGGGAGCTGTTTTTT
CDR3: CASSSSGPNTGELFF

J: TRBJ1-6
size: NA
V: TRBV20-1
D: NA
DNA: TGCAGTGCTAGATCCGGTTTGTCCTATAATTCACCCCTCCACTTT
CDR3: CSARSGLSYNSPLHF

J: TRBJ2-7
size: NA
V: TRBV21-1
D: NA
DNA: TGTGCCAGCAGCAAAGCGCACGGGACAGTCTCCTACGAGCAGTACTTC
CDR3: CASSKAHGTVSYEQYF

J: TRBJ1-4
size: NA
V: TRBV11-1
D: NA
DNA: TGTGCCAGCAGCTTAGACCCGGGACCTAATGAAAAACTGTTTTTT
CDR3: CASSLDPGPNEKLFF

J: TRBJ1-3
size: NA
V: TRBV29-1
D: TRBD1
DNA: TGCAGCGTCAGGGGGGCTGACTCTGGAAACACCATATATTTT
CDR3: CSVRGADSGNTIYF

J: TRBJ2-3
size: few
V: TRBV15
D: NA
DNA: TGTGCCACCAGCAGAGGGGATCAGGGGGGAGGAACAGATACGCAGTATTTT
CDR3: CATSRGDQGGGTDTQYF

J: TRBJ2-5
size: NA
V: TRBV7-2
D: NA
DNA: TGTGCCAGCAGCTTACAGGGAGCCCGGGAGACCCAGTACTTC
CDR3: CASSLQGARETQYF

J: TRBJ2-2
size: NA
V: TRBV5-1
D: TRBD2
DNA: TGCGCCAGCAGCTTGGTTAGCGGGAGGAACACCGGGGAGCTGTTTTTT
CDR3: CASSLVSGRNTGELFF

J: TRBJ2-7
size: few
V: TRBV9
D: TRBD1
DNA: TGTGCCAGCAGCGTAGGGGGACAGGGAGTCTACGAGCAGTACTTC
CDR3: CASSVGGQGVYEQYF

J: TRBJ2-1
size: NA
V: TRBV13
D: NA
DNA: TGTGCCAGCAGCACTAGGATCAATGAGCAGTTCTTC
CDR3: CASSTRINEQFF

J: TRBJ2-7
size: few
V: TRBV4-2
D: TRBD2
DNA: TGTGCCAGCAGCTCCGGGACTAGCGGGAGTTCCGGGTCCTACGAGCAGTACTTC
CDR3: CASSSGTSGSSGSYEQYF

J: TRBJ1-2
size: few
V: TRBV10-3
D: NA
DNA: TGTGCCATCAGTGAGTCTTTGGGGACACACGGCCGGACCTTC
CDR3: CAISESLGTHGRTF

J: TRBJ2-2
size: NA
V: TRBV18
D: NA
DNA: TGTGCCAGCTCCACATTGACGGGGGACACCGGGGAGCTGTTTTTT
CDR3: CASSTLTGDTGELFF

J: TRBJ2-1
size: NA
V: TRBV6-1
D: TRBD2
DNA: TGTGCCAGCCGACGCCCCGGGACTATGAATGAGCAGTTCTTC
CDR3: CASRRPGTMNEQFF

J: TRBJ2-2
size: NA
V: TRBV7-2
D: NA
DNA: TGTGCCAGCAGCTTAGAAGGCGGCCGGGAGCTGTTTTTT
CDR3: CASSLEGGRELFF

J: TRBJ2-1
size: few
V: TRBV12-5
D: TRBD2
DNA: TGTGCTAGTGGTTGGGGTCTAGCGGGAGTCCCTGAGCAGTTCTTC
CDR3: CASGWGLAGVPEQFF

J: TRBJ2-2
size: few
V: TRBV10-3
D: TRBD2
DNA: TGTGCCATCAGTGCGGGGACTAGCGTTAACACCGGGGAGCTGTTTTTT
CDR3: CAISAGTSVNTGELFF